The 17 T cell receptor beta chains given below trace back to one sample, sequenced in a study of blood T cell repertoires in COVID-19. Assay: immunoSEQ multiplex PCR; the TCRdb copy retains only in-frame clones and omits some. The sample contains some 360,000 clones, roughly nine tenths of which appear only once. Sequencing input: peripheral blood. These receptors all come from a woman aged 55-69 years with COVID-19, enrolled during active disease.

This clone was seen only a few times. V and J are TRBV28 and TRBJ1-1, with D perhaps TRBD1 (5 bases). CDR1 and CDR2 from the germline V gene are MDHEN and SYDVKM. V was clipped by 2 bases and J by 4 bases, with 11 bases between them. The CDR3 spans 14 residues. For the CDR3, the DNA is TGTGCCAGCAGTTTAGAGGGGAGGAGCACTGAAGCTTTCTTT. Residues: CASSLEGRSTEAFF.

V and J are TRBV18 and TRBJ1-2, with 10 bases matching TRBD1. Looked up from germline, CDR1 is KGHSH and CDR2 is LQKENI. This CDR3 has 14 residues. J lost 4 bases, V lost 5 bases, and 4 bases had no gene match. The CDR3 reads CASSRQGAGYGYTF. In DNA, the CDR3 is TGTGCCAGCTCAAGACAGGGGGCAGGCTATGGCTACACCTTC.

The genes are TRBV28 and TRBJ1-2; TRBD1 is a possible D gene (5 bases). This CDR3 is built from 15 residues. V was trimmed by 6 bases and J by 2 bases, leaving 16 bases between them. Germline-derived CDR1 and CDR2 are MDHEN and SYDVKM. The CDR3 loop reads CASRTTRDLNYGYTF. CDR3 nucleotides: TGTGCCAGCAGGACAACCCGGGACTTGAACTATGGCTACACCTTC.

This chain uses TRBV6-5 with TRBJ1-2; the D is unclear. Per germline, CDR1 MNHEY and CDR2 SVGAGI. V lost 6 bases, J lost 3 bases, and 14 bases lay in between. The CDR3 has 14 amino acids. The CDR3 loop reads CASSRSRGDYGYTF. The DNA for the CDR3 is TGTGCCAGCAGCCGCAGTCGGGGAGACTATGGCTACACCTTC.

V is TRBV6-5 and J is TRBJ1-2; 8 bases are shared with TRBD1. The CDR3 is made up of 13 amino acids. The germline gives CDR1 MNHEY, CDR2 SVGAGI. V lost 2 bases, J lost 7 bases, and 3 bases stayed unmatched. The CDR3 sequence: CASSYAQGVGYTF. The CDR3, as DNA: TGTGCCAGCAGTTACGCACAGGGGGTTGGCTACACCTTC.

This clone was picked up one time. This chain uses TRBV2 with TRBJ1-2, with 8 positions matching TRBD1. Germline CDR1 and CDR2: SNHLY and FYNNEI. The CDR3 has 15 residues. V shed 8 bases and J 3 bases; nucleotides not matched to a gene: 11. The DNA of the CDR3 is TGTGCCAGCGGATGGGACAGGACGAAGCACTATGGCTACACCTTC. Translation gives CASGWDRTKHYGYTF.

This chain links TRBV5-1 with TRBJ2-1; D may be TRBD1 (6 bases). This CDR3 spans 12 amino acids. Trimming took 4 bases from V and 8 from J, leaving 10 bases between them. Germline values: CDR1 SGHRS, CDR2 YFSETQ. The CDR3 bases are TGCGCCAGCAGCCATGGGGGCCATGAGCAGTTCTTC. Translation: CASSHGGHEQFF.

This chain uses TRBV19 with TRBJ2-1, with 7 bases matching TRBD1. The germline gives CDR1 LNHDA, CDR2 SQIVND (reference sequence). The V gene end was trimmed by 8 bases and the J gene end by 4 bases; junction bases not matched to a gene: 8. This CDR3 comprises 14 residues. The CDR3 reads CASRPGTEYNEQFF. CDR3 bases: TGTGCCAGTCGTCCCGGGACAGAATACAATGAGCAGTTCTTC.

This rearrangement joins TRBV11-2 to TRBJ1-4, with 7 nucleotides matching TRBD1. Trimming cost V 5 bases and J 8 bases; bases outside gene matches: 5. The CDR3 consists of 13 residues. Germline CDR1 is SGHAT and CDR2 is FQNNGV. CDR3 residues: CASSLGTVEKLFF. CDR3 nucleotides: TGTGCCAGCAGCCTAGGGACAGTGGAAAAACTGTTTTTT.

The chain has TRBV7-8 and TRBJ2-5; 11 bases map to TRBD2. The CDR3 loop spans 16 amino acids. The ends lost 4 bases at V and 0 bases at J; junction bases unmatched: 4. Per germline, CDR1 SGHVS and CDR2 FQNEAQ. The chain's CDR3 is CASSSQTSGDQETQYF. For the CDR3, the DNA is TGTGCCAGCAGCTCGCAGACTAGCGGGGACCAAGAGACCCAGTACTTC.

DNA for the CDR3: TGCGCCAGCAGCTCCGGACTAGCGCTCACAGATACGCAGTATTTT. Residues: CASSSGLALTDTQYF. This chain uses TRBV5-1 with TRBJ2-3, with 9 bases fitting TRBD2. Trimming cost V 3 bases and J 2 bases; bases outside gene matches: 4. The CDR3 runs to 15 residues. Germline-derived CDR1 and CDR2 are SGHRS and YFSETQ.

The CDR3 DNA follows: TGTGCCAGCAGCCAAAAAAGACAATCCGAAAAACTGTTTTTT. Translation: CASSQKRQSEKLFF. The V and J genes are TRBV6-5 and TRBJ1-4; D ambiguous. The V and J ends lost 6 bases and 8 bases respectively, with 16 bases between them. This CDR3 spans 14 amino acids. From germline, CDR1 is MNHEY and CDR2 SVGAGI.

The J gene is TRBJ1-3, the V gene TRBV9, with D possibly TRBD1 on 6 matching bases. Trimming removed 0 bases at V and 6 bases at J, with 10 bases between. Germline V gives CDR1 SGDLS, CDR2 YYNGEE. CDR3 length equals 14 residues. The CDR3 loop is CASSVAGGVNTIYF. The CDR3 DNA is TGTGCCAGCAGCGTAGCTGGGGGCGTAAACACCATATATTTT.

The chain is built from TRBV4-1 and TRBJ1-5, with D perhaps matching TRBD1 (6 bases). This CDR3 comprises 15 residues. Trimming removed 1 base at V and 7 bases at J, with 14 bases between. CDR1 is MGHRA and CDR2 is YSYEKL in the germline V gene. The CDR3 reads CASSQVSTDRQPQHF. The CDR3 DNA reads TGCGCCAGCAGCCAAGTTTCTACGGACAGACAGCCCCAGCATTTT.

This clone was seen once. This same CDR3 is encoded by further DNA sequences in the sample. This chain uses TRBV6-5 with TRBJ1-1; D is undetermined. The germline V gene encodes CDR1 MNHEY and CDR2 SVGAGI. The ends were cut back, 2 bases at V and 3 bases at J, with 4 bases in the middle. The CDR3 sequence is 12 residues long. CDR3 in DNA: TGTGCCAGCAGTTACCGAGACACTGAAGCTTTCTTT. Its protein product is CASSYRDTEAFF.

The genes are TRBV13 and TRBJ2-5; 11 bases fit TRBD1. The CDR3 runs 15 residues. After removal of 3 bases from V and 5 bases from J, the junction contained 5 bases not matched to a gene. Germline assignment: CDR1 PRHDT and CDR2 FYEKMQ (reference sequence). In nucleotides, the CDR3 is TGTGCCAGCAGCTTCGGGACAGGGGGGTTTGAGACCCAGTACTTC. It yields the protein CASSFGTGGFETQYF.

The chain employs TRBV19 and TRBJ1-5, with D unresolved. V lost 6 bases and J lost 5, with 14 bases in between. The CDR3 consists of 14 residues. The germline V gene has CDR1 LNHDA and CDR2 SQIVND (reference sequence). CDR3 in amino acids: CASRTIDGDQPQHF. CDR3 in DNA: TGTGCCAGTAGGACTATTGACGGGGATCAGCCCCAGCATTTT.